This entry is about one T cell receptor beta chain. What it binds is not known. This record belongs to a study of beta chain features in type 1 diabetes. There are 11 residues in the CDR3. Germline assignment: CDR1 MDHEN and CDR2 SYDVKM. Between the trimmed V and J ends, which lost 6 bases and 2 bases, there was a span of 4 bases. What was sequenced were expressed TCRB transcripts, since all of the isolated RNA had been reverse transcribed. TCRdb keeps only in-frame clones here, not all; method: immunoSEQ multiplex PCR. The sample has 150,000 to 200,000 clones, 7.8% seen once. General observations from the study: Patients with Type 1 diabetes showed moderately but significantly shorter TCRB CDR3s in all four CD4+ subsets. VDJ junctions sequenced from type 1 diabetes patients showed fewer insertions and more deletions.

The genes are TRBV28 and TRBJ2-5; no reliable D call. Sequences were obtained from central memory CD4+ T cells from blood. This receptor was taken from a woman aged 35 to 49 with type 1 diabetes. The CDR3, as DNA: TGTGCCAGCAGGCAGCAAGAGACCCAGTACTTC. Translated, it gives CASRQQETQYF.